Following are 15 T cell receptor beta chains from one sample sequenced in a study of regulatory T cells in long-lasting Graves disease (TCRdb year 2021). The sample's time point label is to be understood as: newly diagnosed GD, antithyroid drugs for less than 3 months. For both TCR sequencing and RNA sequencing, RNA was extracted from PBMCs using TRIzol. Library generation was performed with multiplex PCR. Sequenced on an Illumina HiSeq 4000. To build TCR beta libraries, CDR3 regions were amplified by Arm-PCR using iRepertoire HTBI primers. TCRdb reprocessed the public reads (quality trimming at Q25 with fastp, clone calling with MiXCR) and kept in-frame beta chains. For every CDR3 protein sequence, its rows merge into one entry that carries the most common genes and DNA. Counted in this sample were roughly 380,000 distinct CDR3 sequences; roughly 16% of them appeared once. In total, the top ten clones hold around a fifth of the sample.

The starting material was peripheral blood mononuclear cells (PBMCs), obtained at new diagnosis, from a patient treated with antithyroid drugs. These receptors were obtained from a female donor with Graves disease.

The CDR3 region is CASNPHPHGLCSGNTIYF. Written as DNA, the CDR3 is TGTGCCAGCAACCCCCACCCCCACGGACTCTGCTCTGGAAACACCATATATTTT. This chain connects TRBV7-3 to TRBJ1-3; D gene uncertain. Trimming shortened V by 7 bases and J by 0 bases, and 22 bases separated the two germline ends. This CDR3 spans 18 amino acids. Germline CDR1 SGHTA, CDR2 FQGTGA.

This clonotype was seen at least ten times. The CDR3 spells CASSAPDPSTANYGYTF. The CDR3 region has the DNA TGTGCCAGCAGTGCCCCTGATCCCAGTACTGCTAACTATGGCTACACCTTC. The genes are TRBV2 and TRBJ1-2; D gene unclear. The CDR3 runs 17 residues. CDR1 is SNHLY and CDR2 is FYNNEI in the germline V gene. V lost 4 bases to trimming and J lost 0 bases, with 18 bases between them. The complete variable domain, with remaining parts taken from reference TRBV2 and TRBJ1-2, reads EPEVTQTPSHQVTQMGQEVILRCVPISNHLYFYWYRQILGQKVEFLVSFYNNEISEKSEIFDDQFSVERPDGSNFTLKIRSTKLEDSAMYFCASSAPDPSTANYGYTFGSGTRLTVV.

This clonotype was detected ten times or more. The genes are TRBV7-9 and TRBJ2-1; 14 positions agree with TRBD2. The CDR3 length is 18 residues. V shed 3 bases, J shed 10 bases, and the junction held 14 bases outside the gene matches. Germline values: CDR1 SEHNR, CDR2 FQNEAQ (reference sequence). Here the CDR3 reads CASSFPTSGTSGGGEQFF. For the CDR3, the DNA is TGTGCCAGCAGCTTCCCTACATCCGGGACTAGCGGGGGAGGGGAGCAGTTCTTC.

This clonotype was seen repeatedly, ten times or more. The chain recombines TRBV7-3 with TRBJ2-1, with D possibly called TRBD1 or TRBD2 (6 bases each). V dropped 4 bases and J dropped 0 bases, with 13 bases sitting between them. Germline V gene sequence: CDR1 SGHTA, CDR2 FQGTGA. This CDR3 comprises 16 residues. The chain's CDR3 is CASSSFPGASYNEQFF. CDR3 nucleotide sequence: TGTGCCAGCAGCTCCTTTCCGGGGGCCTCCTACAATGAGCAGTTCTTC.

This clonotype came up many times. The CDR3, as DNA: TGTGTTACACACCGGACCGACTCCTACGAGCAGTACTTC. Translating gives CVTHRTDSYEQYF. V gene TRBV12-5 combines with J gene TRBJ2-7; D remains ambiguous. Germline V gene lookup returns CDR1 LGHNT and CDR2 FRNRAP. This CDR3 region has 13 residues.

In its sample, this clonotype was seen many times. The genes are TRBV15 and TRBJ1-5; D gene ambiguous. Trimming removed 0 bases at V and 5 bases at J, with 11 bases between. The germline gives CDR1 LNHNV, CDR2 YYDKDF (reference sequence). The CDR3 is 15 residues long. CDR3: CATSRDRGLYQPQHF. The CDR3 coding sequence is TGTGCCACCAGCAGAGATCGAGGGCTGTATCAGCCCCAGCATTTT.

This clonotype was counted a few times. The J gene is TRBJ2-3, the V gene TRBV20-1; weak D call: TRBD1 (5 bases). The CDR3 runs 15 residues. The germline V gene encodes CDR1 DFQATT and CDR2 SNEGSKA (reference sequence). Trimming removed 0 bases from V and 4 bases from J, with 14 bases in between. For the CDR3, the DNA is TGCAGTGCTAGAGATTTGTCTATGGGGCCAGATACGCAGTATTTT. It codes for CSARDLSMGPDTQYF.

The rearrangement links TRBV11-2 to TRBJ2-3; 12 bases match TRBD1. Germline V gene sequence: CDR1 SGHAT, CDR2 FQNNGV. The CDR3 totals 15 residues. V was pared by 2 bases and J by 8 bases, with 5 bases of the junction left unmatched. The CDR3 DNA reads TGTGCCAGCAGCTTAACCGGGACAGGGGGCGGTACGCAGTATTTT. Protein: CASSLTGTGGGTQYF.

This clonotype was counted at least ten times. This sequence joins TRBV28 and TRBJ1-1; 8 nucleotides line up with TRBD1. The CDR3 runs 13 residues. The germline V gene encodes CDR1 MDHEN and CDR2 SYDVKM. Trimming cost V 6 bases and J 6 bases; bases outside gene matches: 6. Here the CDR3 DNA reads TGTGCCAGCAGCACCCCAGGGGGCTCTGAAGCTTTCTTT. Its translation is CASSTPGGSEAFF.

This clonotype was observed many times. This chain links TRBV6-2 or TRBV6-3 with TRBJ2-5; 13 bases align to TRBD2. After removal of 7 bases from V and 2 bases from J, the junction contained 10 bases not matched to a gene. Germline V gene sequence: CDR1 MNHEY, CDR2 SVGEGT. The CDR3 is made up of 17 amino acids. The CDR3 nucleotides are TGTGCCAGCACTACGGGAGGGACTAGCGGGGTACAAGAGACCCAGTACTTC. This gives the protein CASTTGGTSGVQETQYF.

This clonotype was seen ten or more times. V gene TRBV12-3 or TRBV12-4 combines with J gene TRBJ2-3, with 11 bases that match TRBD2. V was clipped by 5 bases and J by 4 bases; unmatched bases: 8. The length of the CDR3 is 16 residues. CDR3 amino acids: CASSPRLAGLPDTQYF. The CDR3 DNA is TGTGCCAGCAGTCCTCGACTAGCGGGGCTGCCAGATACGCAGTATTTT.

This clonotype was found many times. The chain employs TRBV12-3 or TRBV12-4 and TRBJ1-1, with 7 positions matching TRBD1. CDR3 size: 18 residues. With 4 bases clipped from V and 3 bases from J, the junction kept 17 bases outside the gene matches. CDR3 in amino acids: CASSSQGGEGARYTEAFF. CDR3 DNA: TGTGCCAGCAGTTCTCAAGGGGGAGAGGGGGCTCGGTACACTGAAGCTTTCTTT.

About this clonotype itself: The likely explanation is a read error, given a far larger clone one base away. The chain combines TRBV7-9 with TRBJ1-2; the D gene is possibly TRBD1 (5 bases). V lost 1 base and J lost 0, with 9 bases in between. This CDR3 contains 15 residues. The germline V gene has CDR1 SEHNR and CDR2 FQNEAQ (reference sequence). The chain's CDR3 is CASSLEGRANYGYTF. CDR3 DNA sequence: TGTGCCAGCAGCTTAGAAGGCAGGGCTAACTATGGCTACACCTTC.

This clonotype was recorded at least ten times. The V gene is TRBV7-9, the J gene TRBJ1-1; TRBD1 might be the D (5 bases). V lost 4 bases and J lost 0, with 12 bases in between. CDR1 and CDR2 (germline): SEHNR, FQNEAQ (reference sequence). The CDR3 consists of 15 residues. DNA of the CDR3: TGTGCCAGCAGCTCTTCTGGGGGGATGAACACTGAAGCTTTCTTT. Amino acid sequence: CASSSSGGMNTEAFF.

The V call is TRBV24-1, the J call TRBJ2-1, with 8 bases matching TRBD2. The J call may be faulty, since TRBJ2-5 better matches the DNA end. CDR3 size: 14 residues. The V gene's germline CDR1 is KGHDR and CDR2 SFDVKD. The CDR3 nucleotides are TGTGCCACCAGTGAGACGGGACTAGGGGAGACCCAGTACTTC. This sequence encodes CATSETGLGETQYF.